Listed below are T cell receptor beta chains from one sample, sequenced in a study of shared clonotypes between healthy human individuals. The assay was immunoSEQ multiplex PCR, and TCRdb's table has in-frame clones only and misses some. The data show around 430,000 clones, about four fifths seen once. The sample was PBMCs. The receptor source for this set is a woman in her forties in good health. Some clones in this sample may be carry-over from other donors' samples. Each CDR3 is given with its conserved first and last residue. Each record gives: V gene, D gene, clone size, J gene, CDR3 protein, CDR3 DNA. D genes are given only for firm matches. Some rows mark clone size as missing; the rest say once, few, many or name a class of expanded clone.

TRBV5-1	TRBD2	NA	TRBJ2-1	CASSFTSGVGDEQFF	TGCGCCAGCAGCTTCACTAGCGGGGTGGGGGATGAGCAGTTCTTC
TRBV28	TRBD1	once	TRBJ1-2	CASSLTDLDRNYGYTF	TGTGCCAGCAGTTTAACCGACTTGGACAGGAACTATGGCTACACCTTC
TRBV14	TRBD1	NA	TRBJ1-2	CASSLQGGSGYTF	TGTGCCAGCAGCCTTCAGGGGGGATCTGGCTACACCTTC
TRBV4-2	NA	NA	TRBJ2-3	CASSHDRGQDTQYF	TGTGCCAGCAGCCATGATCGGGGGCAGGATACGCAGTATTTT
TRBV19	NA	many	TRBJ1-2	CASTTSLGYGYTF	TGTGCCAGTACCACGTCCCTTGGTTATGGCTACACCTTC
TRBV14	TRBD2	NA	TRBJ2-1	CASSQSPGLAGGPLYNEQFF	TGTGCCAGCAGCCAAAGTCCCGGCCTAGCGGGAGGGCCTCTCTACAATGAGCAGTTCTTC
TRBV7-7	NA	NA	TRBJ2-7	CASSPDNSGYEQYF	TGTGCTAGCAGCCCTGACAATAGCGGCTACGAGCAGTACTTC
TRBV18	TRBD1	NA	TRBJ2-7	CASSPGQGIYEQYF	TGTGCCAGCTCACCGGGACAGGGGATTTACGAGCAGTACTTC
TRBV6-6	NA	NA	TRBJ2-1	CASSRQGGFYNEQFF	TGTGCCAGCAGTCGACAGGGAGGGTTCTACAATGAGCAGTTCTTC
TRBV15	NA	NA	TRBJ2-7	CATSREPPVTRAPYEQYF	TGTGCCACCAGCAGAGAACCACCTGTGACTAGAGCTCCGTACGAGCAGTACTTC
TRBV28	TRBD1	NA	TRBJ1-5	CASRPGTGGDQPQHF	TGTGCCAGCAGACCCGGGACAGGGGGCGATCAGCCCCAGCATTTT
TRBV19	TRBD1	NA	TRBJ2-7	CASSIWTGSISEQYF	TGTGCCAGTAGTATCTGGACAGGGTCAATCTCCGAGCAGTACTTC
TRBV2	TRBD2	once	TRBJ2-1	CASSASGSNYNEQFF	TGTGCCAGCAGTGCTAGCGGGAGTAACTACAATGAGCAGTTCTTC
TRBV7-9	TRBD1	NA	TRBJ2-7	CASSFGPKGQGRYEQYF	TGTGCCAGCAGCTTTGGCCCCAAAGGACAGGGGAGGTACGAGCAGTACTTC
TRBV5-1	NA	NA	TRBJ1-2	CASSFPGNNYGYTF	TGCGCCAGCAGCTTCCCAGGAAATAACTATGGCTACACCTTC
TRBV5-4	NA	once	TRBJ1-2	CASSTPNYGYTF	TGTGCCAGCAGCACCCCCAACTATGGCTACACCTTC